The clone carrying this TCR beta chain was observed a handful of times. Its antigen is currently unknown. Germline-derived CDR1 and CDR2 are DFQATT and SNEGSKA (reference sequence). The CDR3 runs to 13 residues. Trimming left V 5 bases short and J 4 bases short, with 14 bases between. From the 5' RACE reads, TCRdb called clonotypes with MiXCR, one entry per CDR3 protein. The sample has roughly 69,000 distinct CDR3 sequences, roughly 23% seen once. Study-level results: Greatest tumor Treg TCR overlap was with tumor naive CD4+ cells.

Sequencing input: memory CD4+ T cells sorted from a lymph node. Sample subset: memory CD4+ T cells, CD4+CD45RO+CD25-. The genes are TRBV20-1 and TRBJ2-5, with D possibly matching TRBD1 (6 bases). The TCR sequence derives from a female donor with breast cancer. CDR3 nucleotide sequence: TGCAGTGCTCCAAGGACAGAGTTAGAGACCCAGTACTTC. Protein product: CSAPRTELETQYF.